The entry below gives a single T cell receptor beta chain sequence along with its context. The antigen is not known. V lost 5 bases to trimming and J lost 6 bases; unmatched junction nucleotides: 4. Germline CDR1 MNHEY, CDR2 SVGAGI. This CDR3 region has 13 residues. The data stem from a study of human versus mouse CDR3 diversity and MHC coevolution. Findings and caveats of the study: iCHAO1 estimated the human TCR beta repertoire at some 1.6 million clonotypes.

Data came from immunoSEQ multiplex PCR; TCRdb stores just in-frame clones and leaves some out. The sample has some 82,000 clones, around 93% seen once; the top ten hold approximately 1.5%. The sample taken for sequencing was naive CD4+ T cells from blood. Regarding subset: CD45RO-negative CD62L-positive naive CD4 T cells. This clonotype was obtained from a person aged 30 to 69 in good health. The chain is built from TRBV6-5 and TRBJ1-1, with 9 bases lining up with TRBD1. CDR3 nucleotide sequence: TGTGCCAGCAGTCCGGGACAGGGTCCTGAAGCTTTCTTT. It encodes CASSPGQGPEAFF.